This T cell receptor beta chain was captured by sequencing in a study of T-cell memory formation after mild COVID-19. Study-level points and caveats: Pre-infection memory held some responding clones, suggesting pre-existing cross-reactive T cells responded. Day 15 to 85 contractors were CD4/CD8 balanced; later expanders leaned CD4+.

Notes on this clonotype: Antigen specificity is unknown.

TCRdb re-called the 5' RACE reads through MiXCR, storing one row per CDR3 protein. Of roughly 320,000 distinct CDR3 sequences in the sample, around 28% were seen once. The CDR3 is 17 amino acids. The V segment lost 0 bases and the J segment 4 bases; nucleotides outside the gene matches: 10. Germline V lookup: CDR1 ENHRY, CDR2 SYGVKD. The receptor was derived from an adult woman who had mild COVID-19 (a few samples of this study predate the infection). Cell type and time point are not known. The sequenced sample consisted of PBMCs or a T cell subset sorted from them (not recorded which). The chain combines TRBV10-3 with TRBJ2-3; 7 nucleotides align to TRBD2. This CDR3 reads CAISESTSGMGADTQYF. DNA for the CDR3: TGTGCCATCAGTGAGTCGACCAGCGGGATGGGGGCAGATACGCAGTATTTT.